These T cell receptor beta chains were read from a single sample in a study of T-cell memory formation after mild COVID-19. One entry per CDR3 protein, called by TCRdb with MiXCR from the 5' RACE reads. The table shows around 250,000 distinct CDR3 sequences, with 9.4% occurring only once. Sequencing used PBMCs or a T cell subset sorted from them (not recorded which). The receptors stem from a man aged 18 to 35 who had mild COVID-19 (a few samples of this study predate the infection). Cell type and time point are not known. The conserved cysteine and the conserved F or W are not part of the CDR3 here.

v_call	j_call	cdr3_aa
TRBV5-1	TRBJ2-1	ASSHPGLAGARGEQF
TRBV7-2	TRBJ2-2	ASSLLGRATGELF
TRBV11-2	TRBJ1-6	ASSSGGSPLH
TRBV5-8	TRBJ1-6	ASSLSQGADPYNSPLH
TRBV27	TRBJ1-1	ASSLYDSYTEAF
TRBV9	TRBJ1-3	ASSVVETPGHLRGNTIY
TRBV20-1	TRBJ2-2	SAGGRYTGELF
TRBV4-2	TRBJ2-1	ASSQTGLAGSYNEQF
TRBV7-9	TRBJ2-7	ASSLDPAGDFYEQY
TRBV19	TRBJ2-3	ASRNGGTDTQY
TRBV30	TRBJ2-3	AWTQGGDTQY
TRBV20-1	TRBJ1-1	SAREPGLKAF
TRBV7-2	TRBJ1-2	ASSQQVALDYGYT
TRBV9	TRBJ2-3	ASSPTGAITDTQY
TRBV5-6	TRBJ2-4	ASSLWARNIQY
TRBV12-3/TRBV12-4	TRBJ2-2	ASSLGPVAGELF
TRBV20-1	TRBJ1-2	SASLRGLGYGYT
TRBV5-1	TRBJ1-4	ASRAGTYESATNEKLF
TRBV6-2/TRBV6-3	TRBJ1-5	ASSDFDGSRSRPQH
TRBV5-1	TRBJ2-1	ASSFGMAGGSYNEQF
TRBV20-1	TRBJ1-5	SAKEARQPQH
TRBV12-3/TRBV12-4	TRBJ2-6	ASFPSRSAGLGANVLT
TRBV27	TRBJ2-1	ASSPMGQYNEQF
TRBV27	TRBJ2-1	ASSRAGWNEQF
TRBV6-6	TRBJ2-3	ASKERGTGGRADTQY
TRBV7-3	TRBJ1-2	ASSETGTGYGYT
TRBV7-8	TRBJ2-7	ASTALYEQY
TRBV4-3	TRBJ2-3	ASSQARMDGRNTDTQY
TRBV18	TRBJ2-7	ASSAADSYEQY
TRBV27	TRBJ2-2	ASSIGTGRAGELF
TRBV4-1	TRBJ2-2	ASSQDPGGGITGELF
TRBV30	TRBJ2-7	AWSGTGFAGTGIYEQY
TRBV27	TRBJ1-2	ASGRTNYGYT
TRBV29-1	TRBJ2-3	SVVSRSGTQY
TRBV7-9	TRBJ1-1	ASSTGRGNTEAF
TRBV7-2	TRBJ2-2	ASSLVGGVNAGELF
TRBV7-9	TRBJ1-2	ASSLGLANSGYT
TRBV4-1	TRBJ2-1	ASSQAGAGNEQF
TRBV18	TRBJ2-5	ASSPQQQGASLETQY
TRBV5-1	TRBJ2-7	ASSLGGSPSYEQY
TRBV5-1	TRBJ2-3	ASSLGGLDTQY
TRBV6-1	TRBJ1-1	ASIYRVTNTEAF
TRBV9	TRBJ2-3	ASSPRLAGTMNTQY
TRBV7-9	TRBJ2-1	ASRSTGDASNEQF
TRBV5-1	TRBJ2-1	ASLRGTSGTLYNEQF
TRBV12-3/TRBV12-4	TRBJ1-2	ASMRGRSLNYGYT
TRBV5-1	TRBJ2-3	ASSLAGRGPDITQY
TRBV2	TRBJ2-3	ASSWTSGVMGY
TRBV29-1	TRBJ2-1	SVENSAGNEQF